These 15 T cell receptor beta chains came from one sample sequenced in a study of OX40 agonist ivuxolimab in advanced cancers. Measured with immunoSEQ multiplex PCR; TCRdb has only the in-frame clones, and not every one. Among tens of thousands of clones, 83% were seen once, and the ten largest hold around 8.8%. Sequences were derived from CD4+ or CD8+ T cells sorted from blood, sampled in a trial of the OX40 agonist ivuxolimab. Receptors originate from an adult with an advanced solid tumor such as melanoma, head and neck, liver or kidney cancer.

In this sample, this clone is medium-sized. The V call is TRBV6-4, the J call TRBJ1-1; no clear D gene. V was shortened by 6 bases and J by 12 bases, with 23 bases between the two germline ends. Germline CDR1 MRHNA, CDR2 SNTAGT. The CDR3 length is 14 residues. CDR3 sequence reads: CASRRTASLEPTFF. In nucleotides, the CDR3 is TGTGCCAGCAGAAGGACGGCTAGTCTCGAACCTACTTTCTTT.

The sample holds a few counts of this clone. The V and J genes are TRBV6-6 and TRBJ2-3, with D perhaps TRBD1 or TRBD2 (5 bases each). CDR3 length: 14 amino acids. Per the germline V gene, CDR1 is MNHNY and CDR2 is SVGAGI (reference sequence). V dropped 1 base and J dropped 2 bases, with 7 bases sitting between them. In nucleotides, the CDR3 is TGTGCCAGCAGTTACTGGGACCCCACAGATACGCAGTATTTT. Translating gives CASSYWDPTDTQYF.

The rearrangement links TRBV15 to TRBJ2-1; either TRBD1 or TRBD2 may supply D (6 bases each). Germline V lookup: CDR1 LNHNV, CDR2 YYDKDF (reference sequence). CDR3 length: 14 residues. Trimming pared 0 bases from V and 8 bases from J, leaving 11 bases between. Here the CDR3 DNA reads TGTGCCACCAGCAGAGATCGAGGGGGGTATGAGCAGTTCTTC. Protein: CATSRDRGGYEQFF.

The genes are TRBV9 and TRBJ2-5; D may be TRBD2 (5 bases). Germline V gene data show CDR1 as SGDLS and CDR2 as YYNGEE. The CDR3 has 15 residues. Between the trimmed V and J ends, which lost 4 bases and 5 bases, there was a span of 18 bases. Written as DNA, the CDR3 is TGTGCCAGCAGCACCTATAGCGCCTTAGCGGAGACCCAGTACTTC. This gives the protein CASSTYSALAETQYF.

The V gene is TRBV6-4, the J gene TRBJ2-5; possibly TRBD2 for D (6 bases). The length of the CDR3 is 17 residues. Germline loops: CDR1 MRHNA, CDR2 SNTAGT. The V gene lost 0 bases and the J gene lost 4 bases, with 18 bases spanning the gap. The CDR3 sequence is CASSDSIMGTGAETQYF. The CDR3 DNA sequence: TGTGCCAGCAGTGACTCTATTATGGGGACGGGAGCAGAGACCCAGTACTTC.

This chain's CDR3 is CASSFGLAGGIADTGELFF. The CDR3 nucleotides are TGTGCCAGCAGCTTTGGACTAGCGGGGGGGATAGCGGACACCGGGGAGCTGTTTTTT. The chain recombines TRBV7-8 with TRBJ2-2; TRBD2 matches at 15 bases. CDR3 length: 19 amino acids. From germline, CDR1 is SGHVS and CDR2 FQNEAQ. Unmatched junction bases numbered 8, after V lost 3 bases and J lost 3 bases. The complete variable domain, with remaining parts taken from reference TRBV7-8 and TRBJ2-2, reads GAGVSQSPRYKVAKRGQDVALRCDPISGHVSLFWYQQALGQGPEFLTYFQNEAQLDKSGLPSDRFFAERPEGSVSTLKIQRTQQEDSAVYLCASSFGLAGGIADTGELFFGEGSRLTVL.

CDR3 residues: CASSFPRTGGEDIQYF. In nucleotides, the CDR3 is TGTGCCAGCAGCTTCCCCAGGACAGGGGGGGAGGACATTCAGTACTTC. The chain links TRBV7-9 to TRBJ2-4; TRBD1 matches at 10 bases. Germline-derived CDR1 and CDR2 are SEHNR and FQNEAQ (reference sequence). The CDR3 is 16 amino acids. After removal of 3 bases from V and 8 bases from J, the junction contained 10 bases not matched to a gene. The full variable domain, with the rest looked up from reference TRBV7-9 and TRBJ2-4, is DTGVSQNPRHKITKRGQNVTFRCDPISEHNRLYWYRQTLGQGPEFLTYFQNEAQLEKSRLLSDRFSAERPKGSFSTLEIQRTEQGDSAMYLCASSFPRTGGEDIQYFGAGTRLSVL.

The chain recombines TRBV7-9 with TRBJ2-7; D remains unclear. Trimming removed 5 bases at V and 1 base at J, with 12 bases between. Germline V gene sequence: CDR1 SEHNR, CDR2 FQNEAQ (reference sequence). This CDR3 contains 14 residues. The CDR3 bases are TGTGCCAGCAGCCCGTCGGGCAGGTCCTACGAGCAGTACTTC. Amino acid sequence: CASSPSGRSYEQYF.

J is TRBJ1-1 and V is TRBV27; 11 positions agree with TRBD1. The germline V gene has CDR1 MNHEY and CDR2 SMNVEV (reference sequence). The CDR3 totals 14 residues. V lost 5 bases, J lost 11 bases, and 10 bases stayed unmatched. CDR3 coding DNA: TGTGCCAGCAGTGTGGACAGGGGGCTGGTAGAGGCTTTCTTT. Amino acids: CASSVDRGLVEAFF.

The gene calls are TRBV2 and TRBJ1-1; the D is unclear. Trimming removed 6 bases at V and 3 bases at J, with 11 bases between. CDR3 length: 13 residues. Per germline, CDR1 SNHLY and CDR2 FYNNEI. The CDR3 bases are TGTGCCAGCAGCGACTTTATCCACACTGAAGCTTTCTTT. This sequence encodes CASSDFIHTEAFF.

This clone was counted once. This chain connects TRBV5-6 to TRBJ2-1; D ambiguous. This CDR3 is 12 amino acids long. V dropped 2 bases and J dropped 6 bases, with 6 bases sitting between them. CDR1 and CDR2 (germline): SGHDT, YYEEEE. CDR3 sequence (DNA): TGTGCCAGCAGCTTAGGAGTCAATGAGCAGTTCTTC. The encoded protein is CASSLGVNEQFF. Filled out from reference TRBV5-6 and TRBJ2-1, the complete variable domain reads DAGVTQSPTHLIKTRGQQVTLRCSPKSGHDTVSWYQQALGQGPQFIFQYYEEEERQRGNFPDRFSGHQFPNYSSELNVNALLLGDSALYLCASSLGVNEQFFGPGTRLTVL.

The chain recombines TRBV11-2 with TRBJ1-1; perhaps TRBD1 as D (5 bases). The CDR3 is made up of 15 amino acids. V lost 5 bases and J 5 bases, leaving 18 bases between the germline ends. The germline CDR1 and CDR2 sequences are SGHAT and FQNNGV. The CDR3 DNA follows: TGTGCCAGCAGCCAATATATCGACAGTACGACTGAAGCTTTCTTT. It yields the protein CASSQYIDSTTEAFF.

J is TRBJ2-1 and V is TRBV13, with D tentatively TRBD2 (5 bases). Germline values: CDR1 PRHDT, CDR2 FYEKMQ (reference sequence). Trimming shortened V by 0 bases and J by 6 bases, and 9 bases separated the two germline ends. This CDR3 spans 14 amino acids. CDR3 in DNA: TGTGCCAGCAGCTTAGGTTACGGGGTCAATGAGCAGTTCTTC. Translation: CASSLGYGVNEQFF.

The chain links TRBV7-9 to TRBJ2-7; D unclear. The V end lost 7 bases, the J end lost 2 bases, and 9 bases lay between the germline ends. Germline assignment: CDR1 SEHNR and CDR2 FQNEAQ (reference sequence). This CDR3 has 12 residues. CDR3 amino acids: CASMGPTYEQYF. In DNA form, the CDR3 reads TGTGCCAGCATGGGTCCTACCTACGAGCAGTACTTC.

The chain combines TRBV15 with TRBJ2-5; D is unclear. The germline V gene encodes CDR1 LNHNV and CDR2 YYDKDF (reference sequence). With 8 bases removed from V and 3 bases from J, the gap between germline ends came to 19 bases. CDR3 size: 15 residues. CDR3 in amino acids: CATDNRPKKKETQYF. The CDR3 DNA sequence: TGTGCCACCGATAACCGGCCCAAAAAAAAAGAGACCCAGTACTTC. The full variable domain, in which reference TRBV15 and TRBJ2-5 provide the parts outside the CDR3, is DAMVIQNPRYQVTQFGKPVTLSCSQTLNHNVMYWYQQKSSQAPKLLFHYYDKDFNNEADTPDNFQSRRPNTSFCFLDIRSPGLGDTAMYLCATDNRPKKKETQYFGPGTRLLVL.